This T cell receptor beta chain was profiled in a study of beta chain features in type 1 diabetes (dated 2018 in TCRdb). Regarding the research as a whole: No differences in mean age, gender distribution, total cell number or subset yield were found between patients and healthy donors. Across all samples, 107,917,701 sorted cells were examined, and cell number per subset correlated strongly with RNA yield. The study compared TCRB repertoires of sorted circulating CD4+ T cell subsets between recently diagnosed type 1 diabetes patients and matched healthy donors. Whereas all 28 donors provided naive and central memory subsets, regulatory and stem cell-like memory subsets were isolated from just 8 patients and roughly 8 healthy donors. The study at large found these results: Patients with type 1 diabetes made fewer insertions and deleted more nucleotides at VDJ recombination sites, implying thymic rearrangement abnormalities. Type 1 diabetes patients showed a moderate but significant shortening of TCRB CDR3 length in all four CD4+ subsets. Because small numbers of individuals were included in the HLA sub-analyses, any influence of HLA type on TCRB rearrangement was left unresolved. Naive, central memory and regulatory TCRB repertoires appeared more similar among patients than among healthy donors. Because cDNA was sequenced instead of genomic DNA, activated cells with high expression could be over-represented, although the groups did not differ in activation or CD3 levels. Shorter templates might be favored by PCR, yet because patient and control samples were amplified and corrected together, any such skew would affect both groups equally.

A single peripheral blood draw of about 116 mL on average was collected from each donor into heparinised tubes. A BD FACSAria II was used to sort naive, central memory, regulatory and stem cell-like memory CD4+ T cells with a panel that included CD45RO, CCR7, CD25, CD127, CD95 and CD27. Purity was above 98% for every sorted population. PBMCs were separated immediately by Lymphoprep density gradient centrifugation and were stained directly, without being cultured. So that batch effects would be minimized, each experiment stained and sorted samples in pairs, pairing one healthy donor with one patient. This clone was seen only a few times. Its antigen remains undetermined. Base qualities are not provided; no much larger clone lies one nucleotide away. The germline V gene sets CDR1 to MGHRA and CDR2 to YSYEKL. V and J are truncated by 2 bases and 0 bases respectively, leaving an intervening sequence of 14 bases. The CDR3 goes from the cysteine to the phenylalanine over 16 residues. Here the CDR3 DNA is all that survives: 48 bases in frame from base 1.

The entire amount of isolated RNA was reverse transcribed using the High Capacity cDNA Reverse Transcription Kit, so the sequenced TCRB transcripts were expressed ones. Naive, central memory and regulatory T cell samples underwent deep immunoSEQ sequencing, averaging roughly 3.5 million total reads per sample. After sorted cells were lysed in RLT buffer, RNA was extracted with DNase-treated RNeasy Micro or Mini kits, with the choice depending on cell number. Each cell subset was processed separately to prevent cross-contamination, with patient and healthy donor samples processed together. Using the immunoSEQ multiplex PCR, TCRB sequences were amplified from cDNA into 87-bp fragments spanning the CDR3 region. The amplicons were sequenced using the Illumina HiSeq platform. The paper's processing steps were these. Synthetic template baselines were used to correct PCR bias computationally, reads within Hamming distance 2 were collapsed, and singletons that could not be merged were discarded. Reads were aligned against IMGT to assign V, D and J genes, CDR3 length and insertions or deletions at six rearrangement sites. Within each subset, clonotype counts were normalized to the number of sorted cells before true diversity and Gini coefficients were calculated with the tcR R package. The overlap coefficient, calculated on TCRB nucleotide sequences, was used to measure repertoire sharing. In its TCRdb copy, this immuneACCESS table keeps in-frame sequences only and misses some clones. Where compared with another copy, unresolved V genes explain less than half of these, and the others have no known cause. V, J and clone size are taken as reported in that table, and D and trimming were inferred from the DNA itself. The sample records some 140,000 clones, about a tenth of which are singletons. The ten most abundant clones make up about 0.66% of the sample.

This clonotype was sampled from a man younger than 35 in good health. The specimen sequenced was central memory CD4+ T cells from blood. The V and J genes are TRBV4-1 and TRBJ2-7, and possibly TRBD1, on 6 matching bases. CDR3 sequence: CASSQTPGHTSYEQYF. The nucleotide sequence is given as TGCGCCAGCAGCCAAACTCCGGGACACACCTCCTACGAGCAGTACTTC.